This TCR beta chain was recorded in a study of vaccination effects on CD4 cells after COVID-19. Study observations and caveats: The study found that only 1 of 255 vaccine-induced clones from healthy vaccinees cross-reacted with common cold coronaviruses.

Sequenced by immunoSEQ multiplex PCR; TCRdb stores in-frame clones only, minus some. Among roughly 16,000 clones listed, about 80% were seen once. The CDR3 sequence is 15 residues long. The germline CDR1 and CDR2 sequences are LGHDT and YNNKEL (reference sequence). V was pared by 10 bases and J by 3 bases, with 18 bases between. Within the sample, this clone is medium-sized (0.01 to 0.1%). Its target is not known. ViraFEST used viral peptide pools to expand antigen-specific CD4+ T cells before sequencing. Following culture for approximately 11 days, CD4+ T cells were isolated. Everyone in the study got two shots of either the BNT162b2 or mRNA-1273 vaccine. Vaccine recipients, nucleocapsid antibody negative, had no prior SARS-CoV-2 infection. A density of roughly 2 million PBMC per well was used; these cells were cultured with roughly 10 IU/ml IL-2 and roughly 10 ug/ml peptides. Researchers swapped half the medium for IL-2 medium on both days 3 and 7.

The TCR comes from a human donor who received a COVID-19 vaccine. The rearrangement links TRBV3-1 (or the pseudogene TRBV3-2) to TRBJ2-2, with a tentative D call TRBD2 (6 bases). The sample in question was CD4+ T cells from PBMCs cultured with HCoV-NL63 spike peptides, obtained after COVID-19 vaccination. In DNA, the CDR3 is TGTGCCACCCAATTGGGGGAGGCCGACACCGGGGAGCTGTTTTTT. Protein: CATQLGEADTGELFF.